This T cell receptor (beta chain) appears in the sequencing data of a study of blood T cells in healthy people across ages. A sample-barcoded 5' primer and a J-beta primer mix were used in a second PCR of about 7 to 12 cycles. Each CDR3 protein gets one entry after TCRdb re-called the 5' RACE reads with MiXCR. This table has over a million distinct CDR3 sequences, 42% appearing once. Per germline, CDR1 LGHNA and CDR2 YSLEER. The CDR3 runs to 16 residues. The junction had 11 bases not matched to a gene; V was cut back by 1 base and J by 12 bases. The V call is TRBV4-3, the J call TRBJ2-1; 11 bases fit TRBD1. Sequenced material: blood. This sequence originates from a woman between 18 and 29 years old in good health. CDR3 in amino acids: CASSQGPGQGEDGQFF. DNA of the CDR3: TGCGCCAGCAGCCAAGGACCGGGACAGGGGGAAGATGGGCAGTTCTTC.